Shown below are 3 T cell receptor beta chains from a single sample sequenced in a study of PD-L1 blockade in urothelial cancer. Profiling relied on immunoSEQ multiplex PCR, and the TCRdb table lists in-frame clones only, not all of them. Here the sample spans about 38,000 clones, 80% to 95% being singletons. Sequenced here: PBMCs, sampled around atezolizumab (anti-PD-L1) treatment. These TCRs come from a man in his 70s with urothelial cancer.

The chain links TRBV7-9 to TRBJ2-7; TRBD2 is a possible D gene (6 bases). CDR1 and CDR2 from the germline V gene are SEHNR and FQNEAQ (reference sequence). V lost 11 bases, J lost 5 bases, and 22 bases lay in between. This CDR3 has 14 residues. The CDR3 loop is CALGQGGPPNEQYF. The DNA of the CDR3 is TGTGCCCTAGGGCAGGGAGGCCCTCCCAACGAGCAGTACTTC.

The chain carries TRBV18 and TRBJ2-3; D is possibly TRBD1 (5 bases). This CDR3 comprises 17 residues. In germline, CDR1 is KGHSH, CDR2 LQKENI. Trimming pared 4 bases from V and 4 bases from J, leaving 21 bases between. The CDR3 is CASSQLGLSWAPDTQYF. In DNA form, the CDR3 reads TGTGCCAGCTCACAACTGGGGCTATCGTGGGCCCCAGATACGCAGTATTTT.

The gene calls are TRBV7-2 and TRBJ2-1; 15 bases are a match to TRBD2. V shed 2 bases, J shed 10 bases, and the junction held 6 bases outside the gene matches. CDR3 length: 16 amino acids. Per germline, CDR1 SGHTA and CDR2 FQGNSA. The CDR3 region has the DNA TGTGCCAGCAGCTTACTCGGACTAGCGGGAGGGGGAGAGCAGTTCTTC. This translates into CASSLLGLAGGGEQFF.